This T cell receptor (beta chain) is from a study of tumor and adjacent non-tumor tissue in lung cancer. In the study overall: Histology: around twelve adenocarcinoma, 2 squamous cell carcinoma, 1 small cell lung cancer.

The library came from three nested PCR rounds adapted from ARM-PCR protocols. TCRdb redid the calling of the multiplex PCR reads with MiXCR, one entry per CDR3 protein. Of around 71,000 distinct CDR3 sequences in the sample, around 70% were seen once. The template was RNA from unsorted bulk tissue. The CDR3 consists of 13 residues. Germline loops: CDR1 DFQATT, CDR2 SNEGSKA (reference sequence). Regarding this clonotype: The junction departs from germline at one end; a sequencing error may be responsible.

This clonotype was sampled from a woman aged 40 to 50 with non-small cell lung cancer. The chain has TRBV20-1 and TRBJ1-2; D is uncertain. Sample: lung tumor tissue. The CDR3 here is CSTRDLLNYGYTF. The DNA for the CDR3 is TGCAGTACTAGAGATCTACTGAACTATGGCTACACCTTC.